The 9 T cell receptor beta chains reported below all come from one sample, sequenced in a study of T cell responses to AZD1222 COVID-19 vaccine. Method: immunoSEQ multiplex PCR; TCRdb's copy keeps in-frame clones and lacks some. Of 65,000 to 70,000 clones in the sample, 75% to 85% were seen once. Sample: peripheral blood, taken on day 0 of AZD1222 vaccination. Source of these receptors: an adult in good health.

The chain uses TRBV15 and TRBJ2-2, with TRBD2 identical over 7 bases. V shed 1 base, J shed 2 bases, and the junction held 10 bases outside the gene matches. Germline V gene sequence: CDR1 LNHNV, CDR2 YYDKDF (reference sequence). The CDR3 has 18 residues. The CDR3 spells CATSRGRGSGSNTGELFF. The CDR3 nucleotides read TGTGCCACCAGCAGAGGTCGAGGTAGCGGGTCAAACACCGGGGAGCTGTTTTTT.

J is TRBJ2-3 and V is TRBV11-2, with D tentatively TRBD1 or TRBD2 (6 bases each). The germline V gene has CDR1 SGHAT and CDR2 FQNNGV. There are 15 residues in the CDR3. With 3 bases removed from V and 2 bases from J, the gap between germline ends came to 12 bases. The CDR3 loop reads CASSFLGGATDTQYF. The CDR3 DNA follows: TGTGCCAGCAGCTTTCTGGGGGGCGCCACAGATACGCAGTATTTT.

The table lists this clone with a count of one. Other DNA sequences in the same sample also yield this CDR3. This chain connects TRBV11-2 to TRBJ1-1; tentatively, D is TRBD1 (5 bases). V was cut by 1 base and J by 2 bases, with 5 bases left in between. The CDR3 loop spans 13 amino acids. The germline V gene encodes CDR1 SGHAT and CDR2 FQNNGV. CDR3 DNA: TGTGCCAGCAGCTTAGGGGGCAACACTGAAGCTTTCTTT. It specifies CASSLGGNTEAFF.

This clone was detected a few times. The chain uses TRBV5-1 and TRBJ2-5; 9 positions agree with TRBD2. V gave up 0 bases and J gave up 3 bases; unmatched junction bases: 9. Germline CDR1 and CDR2: SGHRS and YFSETQ. The CDR3 loop spans 17 amino acids. The CDR3, as DNA: TGCGCCAGCAGCTTGGTCCTAGCGGGATCGTTTAAAGAGACCCAGTACTTC. It translates to CASSLVLAGSFKETQYF.

The chain employs TRBV10-2 and TRBJ1-2; possible D gene TRBD1, 6 bases. The CDR3 spans 15 residues. Trimming took off 2 bases at V and 4 bases at J, with 14 bases between the two ends. Germline V gene lookup returns CDR1 WSHSY and CDR2 SAAADI. CDR3 coding DNA: TGCGCCAGCAGTGAGGGGGGCGGCAGCGTCTATGGCTACACCTTC. Encoded protein: CASSEGGGSVYGYTF.

The rearrangement links TRBV30 to TRBJ1-1; D call uncertain. The CDR3 covers 15 residues. The V end was cut by 0 bases, the J end by 1 base, with 12 bases between. Germline values: CDR1 GTSNPN, CDR2 SVGIG (reference sequence). The CDR3 protein is CAWSVLGEANTEAFF. CDR3 in DNA: TGTGCCTGGAGTGTATTAGGTGAGGCGAACACTGAAGCTTTCTTT.

The rearrangement uses TRBV20-1 and TRBJ2-5; D not resolved. The CDR3 length is 11 residues. Germline CDR1 and CDR2: DFQATT and SNEGSKA (reference sequence). Trimming removed 6 bases from V and 0 bases from J, with 5 bases in between. The CDR3 reads CSAPYQETQYF. For the CDR3, the DNA is TGCAGTGCCCCGTACCAAGAGACCCAGTACTTC.

The chain has TRBV5-4 and TRBJ2-7; D might be TRBD2 (6 bases). The CDR3 contains 16 residues. Germline CDR1 SGHNT, CDR2 YYREEE (reference sequence). V was cut by 4 bases and J by 0 bases, with 17 bases left in between. The CDR3 coding sequence is TGTGCCAGCAGCGCCGCGGAGGGCAGGAGCTCCTACGAGCAGTACTTC. Its translation is CASSAAEGRSSYEQYF.

The rearrangement joins TRBV5-1 to TRBJ1-6; 7 bases line up with TRBD1. This CDR3 comprises 15 residues. Germline-derived CDR1 and CDR2 are SGHRS and YFSETQ. J was trimmed by 4 bases and V by 7 bases; bases with no gene match: 8. CDR3 sequence: CASATGTDYNSPLHF. Here the CDR3 DNA reads TGCGCCAGCGCCACTGGGACAGATTATAATTCACCCCTCCACTTT.